This record covers a single TCR beta chain. Its antigen is not yet known. The sample holds no much larger clone one base away, and base qualities are not on file. Library preparation was by the immunoSEQ multiplex PCR assay. The multiplex PCR relied on a mix of 60 forward primers for TCR Vbeta segments and 13 reverse primers for TCR Jbeta segments. Amplification of the CDR3 region of rearranged TCR beta genes was performed with a multiplex PCR assay on genomic DNA. The Illumina HiSeq System was used to sequence the amplified TCR beta libraries as 87-base-pair reads. On the study's bioinformatics: Across the 640 or so repertoires, a later analysis counted roughly 77 million unique TCR beta chains, around 11 million of which were shared by at least two donors. To remove PCR and sequencing errors, raw reads were error-corrected and collapsed into unique sequences using a nearest-neighbor algorithm that merged closely related sequences. CDR3 sequences were aligned to IMGT reference sequences to assign V, D and J gene segments. Each retained sequence needed at least a six-nucleotide match to both a V gene segment and a J gene segment. Rearrangements were classified as productive when the CDR3 lacked stop codons and remained in frame with V and J, and all other rearrangements were classified as non-productive. Following IMGT convention, CDR3 was defined as the stretch from the second conserved V-encoded cysteine up to the conserved J-encoded phenylalanine. In an earlier analysis of approximately 590 of the donors, sequences lacking an unambiguous match to a single V gene segment were excluded. In an earlier analysis of 450 to 700 of the donors, V segments were called functional above 56.7% productive rearrangements and were called segregating when the between-donor standard deviation exceeded 5%. To diagnose cytomegalovirus status from the catalog of TCR beta chain sequences, a statistical classification framework was built. In a later analysis, TCR nucleotide sequences were compared against IMGT/GENE-DB human TR gene sequences so that V and J genes could be assigned. A later analysis assigned CDR3 sequences and most-parsimonious VDJ recombination scenarios with the TCRdist pipeline. In a later analysis, each TCR beta chain was defined by its CDR3 amino acid sequence together with its V-gene family, and reads lacking a unique V-gene family were excluded. To address suspected cross-contamination and a sequencing artifact, a later analysis removed a few hundred highly shared, low-generation-probability nucleotide sequences. A later analysis calculated a clonal expansion index for each public chain from normalized within-repertoire ranks of inferred template counts. Generation probabilities in a later analysis came from a VDJ recombination model fitted to out-of-frame rearrangements, and those results were checked against IGoR. Hypergeometric tests were used in a later analysis to score TCR-TCR, TCR-HLA and TCR-CMV co-occurrence, with a repertoire-size bias correction applied to the TCR pairs. False discovery rates were estimated in a later analysis by permuting HLA or CMV assignments 20 times. In a later analysis, co-occurring TCRs were grouped using DBSCAN, with TCRdist sequence similarity added in when clustering inside HLA-allele-positive subsets. Repertoires with fewer than 30,000 or more than 120,000 public chains were left out of co-occurrence clustering, as were five repertoires with anomalous nucleotide sharing. TCRdb's version of the immuneACCESS table is confined to in-frame rearrangements and falls short of the full clone set. An unresolved V gene accounts for under half of the shortfall where checked; the remainder is of unknown origin. V, J and clone size are taken as reported in that table, and D and trimming were inferred from the DNA itself. This sample holds fewer than 250,000 clones; about nine tenths were observed only once. The ten most abundant clones make up less than 1.3% of the sample.

The data were obtained in a study of cytomegalovirus exposure and HLA in healthy donors (dated 2017 in TCRdb). Notes on the research overall: An earlier analysis of several hundred of the donors reported approximately 280 Gb of sequence data and around 120 million unique TCR beta sequences obtained from approximately 180 million T cells. Roughly 310 gigabases of sequencing data and tens of millions of unique TCR sequences were included in an early release covering several hundred HLA-typed donors. Of the roughly 420 genotyped donors, 65% to 90% were placed in the genetic ancestry cluster associated with self-reported Caucasian donors. The study was designed to test whether signatures of past pathogen exposure could be identified by cataloging public T cell receptors. Using immunosequencing, the study profiled T cell repertoires from fewer than 850 subjects and related those repertoires to cytomegalovirus serostatus. A separate validation cohort of approximately 130 different subjects was used in addition to the roughly 700-subject first cohort. To predict cytomegalovirus infection status, the study brought together high-throughput TCR immunosequencing, statistical association of individual TCRs with disease status, and machine learning. To study patterns of TCR occurrence, a later analysis re-analyzed previously published TCR beta repertoires from around 670 donors and added high-resolution HLA genotyping. Rather than drawing on any new phenotypic data, the later analysis identified candidate immune exposures from TCR beta sequences and the way those sequences occurred across donors. An earlier analysis of around 640 of the donors used high-throughput TCR beta sequencing to judge whether each TCR beta V gene segment behaved as functional or pseudogenic. Alongside the repertoire data, information on donor age, sex, ethnicity and CMV serostatus was compiled. Genome-wide SNP genotypes for about 55% of the 666 donors were used in a later genetic analysis, which treated that subset as a discovery cohort. All discovery cohort repertoires had been generated using a single sequencing platform. Class I and class II HLA loci were covered by the typing at four-digit resolution. Typing coverage differed by locus: A, B, C, DRB1 and DQB1 were typed in roughly 620-640 donors, DQA1 in about 500, DPA1 in over 600, and DPB1 in 472. Several DR-DQ haplotypes were handled as single units for association and clustering, since linkage in the cohort was strong. Across 300 to 400 genotyped donors of the cohort, an average of about 240,000 unique TCR beta nucleotide sequences per donor were sequenced, and 15% to 20% of those sequences were non-productive. Overall study results and their limits: In a later analysis, around 17,000 TCR beta sequences were associated with specific HLA alleles at a false discovery rate of 0.05. A later genetic analysis associated a missense DCLRE1C variant with V-gene and J-gene trimming of TCR beta chains, and an independent cohort replicated the association. The earlier analysis of almost 600 of the donors excluded seventeen rarely observed V segments, including chromosome 9 orphons, because counts were too low. A further reported finding was that TCR beta sequences accurately predicted the HLA-A and HLA-B alleles for most subjects in the first cohort. Because HLA typing was missing for some donors at each locus, association tests included only the typed subset. Strong co-occurrence of HLA alleles, especially DR and DQ, made assigning TCR associations to individual alleles difficult. A later analysis found that TCR association rates varied across HLA loci, with DRB1 alleles showing the most associated TCRs and HLA-C alleles the fewest. A later genetic analysis reported fewer N-insertions in productive TCRs among donors in an Asian-associated ancestry cluster than the approximately 670-donor mean. In a later analysis, HLA-associated TCR beta chains showed more clonal expansion and lower generation probabilities than non-associated chains that were equally common. In vitro tests confirmed that a few of the cytomegalovirus-associated TCR beta chains recognize cytomegalovirus antigens. A later analysis found that most CMV-associated TCR beta chains appeared HLA-restricted, with HLA associations seemingly driven largely by CMV exposure. Most TCR sequences were seen in very few donors, while some public TCRs were found in many individuals. CMV serostatus was the only immune exposure information available for the cohort. An earlier analysis of approximately 500 of the donors showed that most TCR beta V segments appeared in productive rearrangements either about 90% or about 30% of the time, which broadly matched IMGT annotations. The sequencing pipeline was judged likely to have produced a cluster of highly shared sequence variants as a technical artifact. In the study, around 150 TCR beta chains were listed as associated with cytomegalovirus. Correlated functional status among segregating V segments might reflect linkage disequilibrium, but an unknown experimental factor could not be ruled out. Cytomegalovirus status was reported to be diagnosed by the classifier with high specificity and sensitivity in both the original and validation cohorts. Several of the top co-occurrence clusters appeared to be linked to parvovirus B19, influenza, CMV and Epstein-Barr virus, according to a later analysis. The authors suggested that the approach could potentially be generalized to other disease states and immunological phenotypes. Sequencing depth was assumed to be roughly uniform across donors in the presence/absence analyses, though that assumption may not hold. Because the 87-base-pair reads could not distinguish some IMGT-functional V segments, including TRBV6-2 and TRBV6-3, those segments were excluded. In this cohort, only TCR beta chains were sequenced, and detectable features were limited by the absence of alpha or paired-chain data.

The cohort was made up of about 610 healthy bone marrow donors. All cohort members were sampled while nominally healthy, although unrecorded immune exposures were likely present. The donor was CMV seronegative and belonged to the group of around 350 seronegative cohort members. Each donor provided a peripheral blood sample, and peripheral blood mononuclear cells were used for TCR beta sequencing. Genomic DNA extraction from the blood cell samples was performed with the Qiagen DNeasy Blood Extraction Kit. For this chain, trimming is 2 bases at the V end and 6 bases at the J end, and the number of junction bases without a gene match is 2. The germline V gene sets CDR1 to SGHTA and CDR2 to FQGTGA. Spanning cysteine to phenylalanine, the CDR3 consists of 13 amino acids. Only the CDR3 part of the read is kept: 39 bases, read in frame from the first base.

The chain joins TRBV7-3 to TRBJ2-7, with 9 bases aligning to TRBD2. The specimen was PBMCs. This TCR came from a boy between 2 and 10 years old in good health and CMV-seronegative. The CDR3 here reads CASSLDSGGEQYF. The bases read TGTGCCAGCAGCTTAGATAGCGGGGGCGAGCAGTACTTC.